The next 27 T cell receptor beta chains were all read from a single sample in a study of blood T cell repertoires in COVID-19. Repertoires were generated with immunoSEQ multiplex PCR, while TCRdb's copy carries only in-frame clones and drops some. The sample has 250,000 to 300,000 clones, around nine tenths seen once. Sequencing was carried out using peripheral blood. The receptors originated from a man between 50 and 59 years old with acute or convalescent COVID-19.

V gene TRBV6-1 combines with J gene TRBJ2-3; tentative D call: TRBD1 (5 bases). This CDR3 has 13 residues. V lost 4 bases to trimming and J lost 2 bases, with 7 bases between them. The germline CDR1 and CDR2 sequences are MNHNS and SASEGT. CDR3: CASSGGHTDTQYF. The CDR3, as DNA: TGTGCCAGCAGTGGGGGCCACACAGATACGCAGTATTTT.

V gene TRBV2 combines with J gene TRBJ1-5, with no clear D. The CDR3 is 13 residues long. Looked up from germline, CDR1 is SNHLY and CDR2 is FYNNEI. Trimming removed 1 base from V and 9 bases from J, with 10 bases in between. The DNA for the CDR3 is TGTGCCAGCAGTGAAGACTCCCCTGGGCCCCAGCATTTT. Protein: CASSEDSPGPQHF.

As DNA, the CDR3 is TGTGCCTGTCGGACTGTGAGCTCCTATAATTCACCCCTCCACTTT. Amino acid sequence: CACRTVSSYNSPLHF. The chain uses TRBV30 and TRBJ1-6; D gene unclear. Germline CDR1 reads GTSNPN; CDR2 reads SVGIG (reference sequence). The CDR3 consists of 15 residues. Deletions cut 6 bases from V and 0 bases from J, with 12 bases between. Filled out from reference TRBV30 and TRBJ1-6, the complete variable domain reads SQTIHQWPATLVQPVGSPLSLECTVEGTSNPNLYWYRQAAGRGLQLLFYSVGIGQISSEVPQNLSASRPQDRQFILSSKKLLLSDSGFYLCACRTVSSYNSPLHFGNGTRLTVT.

This clone was detected only once. V gene TRBV30 combines with J gene TRBJ1-1; unclear D gene. Germline V gene lookup returns CDR1 GTSNPN and CDR2 SVGIG (reference sequence). Deletions cut 5 bases from V and 7 bases from J, with 17 bases between. CDR3 length equals 13 residues. In DNA, the CDR3 is TGTGCCTGGGAAGGCGGCACGGCATATGAAGCTTTCTTT. Translated: CAWEGGTAYEAFF.

The chain has TRBV19 and TRBJ1-6, with TRBD1 identical over 8 bases. Per the germline V gene, CDR1 is LNHDA and CDR2 is SQIVND (reference sequence). This CDR3 comprises 15 residues. V shed 4 bases and J 5 bases; nucleotides not matched to a gene: 4. The CDR3 loop reads CASSNRGYHNSPLHF. The CDR3 DNA sequence: TGTGCCAGTAGTAACAGGGGGTACCATAATTCACCCCTCCACTTT.

The chain employs TRBV9 and TRBJ1-4, with D uncertain. Trimming shortened V by 4 bases and J by 3 bases, and 7 bases separated the two germline ends. The CDR3 totals 13 residues. Germline CDR1 reads SGDLS; CDR2 reads YYNGEE. The CDR3 is CASSREPNEKLFF. The CDR3 DNA is TGTGCCAGCAGCCGAGAGCCTAATGAAAAACTGTTTTTT.

The CDR3 coding sequence is TGCGCCAGCAGCTCGGGACTAGCGGTGTACAATGAGCAGTTCTTC. It specifies CASSSGLAVYNEQFF. The chain employs TRBV5-1 and TRBJ2-1; TRBD2 matches 11 bases. CDR1 and CDR2 from the germline V gene are SGHRS and YFSETQ. The CDR3 is made up of 15 amino acids. V shed 3 bases, J shed 4 bases, and the junction held 3 bases outside the gene matches.

The chain joins TRBV7-2 to TRBJ2-5; 9 nucleotides line up with TRBD1. The CDR3 sequence is 14 residues long. In germline, CDR1 is SGHTA, CDR2 FQGNSA. V was clipped by 5 bases and J by 5 bases; unmatched bases: 6. Here the CDR3 DNA reads TGTGCCAGCAGCCGTACAGGGGGCGCGGAGACCCAGTACTTC. Amino acids: CASSRTGGAETQYF.

The chain couples TRBV18 to TRBJ1-2, with 8 bases that match TRBD1. Germline CDR1 KGHSH, CDR2 LQKENI. The length of the CDR3 is 17 residues. The V and J ends lost 3 bases and 0 bases, in that order; junction bases with no gene match: 9. CDR3 region: CASSPNRPGQANYGYTF. The CDR3 DNA reads as TGTGCCAGCTCACCGAATAGACCGGGACAGGCTAACTATGGCTACACCTTC.

The V and J genes are TRBV19 and TRBJ1-5; D possibly corresponds to TRBD1 (5 bases). The V end lost 0 bases, the J end lost 4 bases, and 10 bases lay between the germline ends. Germline CDR1 and CDR2: LNHDA and SQIVND (reference sequence). The CDR3 contains 15 residues. The CDR3 reads CASSIERGRNQPQHF. The CDR3 bases are TGTGCCAGTAGTATAGAGCGGGGGAGGAATCAGCCCCAGCATTTT.

The CDR3 DNA reads TGTGCCAGCAGTTATACGGACAGGGGTTCACCCCTCCACTTT. It encodes CASSYTDRGSPLHF. The chain employs TRBV6-5 and TRBJ1-6; 9 bases align to TRBD1. CDR3 length: 14 residues. V shed 3 bases, J shed 9 bases, and the junction held 3 bases outside the gene matches. The germline gives CDR1 MNHEY, CDR2 SVGAGI.

This chain links TRBV4-2 with TRBJ2-1; no definite D call. This CDR3 has 15 amino acids. V lost 1 base to trimming and J lost 9 bases, with 16 bases between them. Germline loops: CDR1 LGHNA, CDR2 YNFKEQ. The CDR3 bases are TGTGCCAGCAGCCAAGTAGGTCCTAGTATCGGTGAGCAGTTCTTC. It yields the protein CASSQVGPSIGEQFF.

V and J are TRBV19 and TRBJ1-5; D perhaps matches TRBD1 (5 bases). Looked up from germline, CDR1 is LNHDA and CDR2 is SQIVND (reference sequence). The CDR3 runs to 11 residues. Trimming stripped 4 bases from V and 12 bases from J, with 10 bases between. DNA for the CDR3: TGTGCCAGTAGTAGTCTGGGACTCCAGCATTTT. It encodes CASSSLGLQHF.

This rearrangement joins TRBV30 to TRBJ1-2; a possible D gene is TRBD1 (5 bases). The germline CDR1 and CDR2 sequences are GTSNPN and SVGIG (reference sequence). V gave up 3 bases and J gave up 8 bases, with 16 bases separating them. This CDR3 spans 13 amino acids. The CDR3 region is CAWRPNGAGGYTF. CDR3 nucleotides: TGTGCCTGGAGACCAAATGGGGCGGGAGGCTACACCTTC. Full variable domain (rest looked up from reference TRBV30 and TRBJ1-2): SQTIHQWPATLVQPVGSPLSLECTVEGTSNPNLYWYRQAAGRGLQLLFYSVGIGQISSEVPQNLSASRPQDRQFILSSKKLLLSDSGFYLCAWRPNGAGGYTFGSGTRLTVV.

CDR3 residues: CASSPLGQYNEQFF. The CDR3 DNA reads TGTGCCAGCAGCCCCCTAGGACAGTACAATGAGCAGTTCTTC. The rearrangement uses TRBV7-3 and TRBJ2-1; tentative D call: TRBD1 (6 bases). Trimming left V 5 bases short and J 4 bases short, with 12 bases between. The CDR3 is 14 amino acids. The germline CDR1 and CDR2 sequences are SGHTA and FQGTGA.

Only a few counts were recorded for this clone. The chain carries TRBV3-1 (or the pseudogene TRBV3-2) and TRBJ2-3; no firm D call. CDR1 LGHDT and CDR2 YNNKEL come from the germline V gene (reference sequence). With 3 bases removed from V and 2 bases from J, the gap between germline ends came to 12 bases. The CDR3 runs 15 residues. The CDR3 reads CASSQRGHSTDTQYF. Written as DNA, the CDR3 is TGTGCCAGCAGCCAGAGAGGTCATTCCACAGATACGCAGTATTTT.

The J gene is TRBJ1-2, the V gene TRBV30; D unresolved. The V and J ends lost 0 bases and 8 bases respectively, with 10 bases between them. The germline CDR1 and CDR2 sequences are GTSNPN and SVGIG (reference sequence). This CDR3 comprises 12 residues. As DNA, the CDR3 is TGTGCCTGGAGTGTACAATTGGTAGGCTACACCTTC. Protein sequence: CAWSVQLVGYTF.

In this sample, this clone turned up many times. This sequence joins TRBV12-5 and TRBJ1-5; D is unresolved. This CDR3 spans 12 amino acids. Looked up from germline, CDR1 is LGHNT and CDR2 is FRNRAP. Trimming pared 2 bases from V and 5 bases from J, leaving 4 bases between. The CDR3 sequence: CASGLRDQPQHF. The CDR3 DNA reads TGTGCTAGTGGTTTGCGTGATCAGCCCCAGCATTTT.

The chain couples TRBV5-1 to TRBJ1-2; tentative D call: TRBD1 (5 bases). CDR1 and CDR2 from the germline V gene are SGHRS and YFSETQ. The CDR3 runs to 15 residues. V lost 3 bases to trimming and J lost 6 bases, with 18 bases between them. The CDR3 DNA is TGCGCCAGCAGCTCGACACAGGTGCCCCATGATGGCTACACCTTC. It codes for CASSSTQVPHDGYTF.

The table lists this clone with a count of one. V gene TRBV3-1 (or the pseudogene TRBV3-2) combines with J gene TRBJ2-1; TRBD2 agrees at 7 bases. The CDR3 is made up of 13 amino acids. The ends lost 4 bases at V and 8 bases at J; junction bases unmatched: 5. The germline CDR1 and CDR2 sequences are LGHDT and YNNKEL (reference sequence). The CDR3 nucleotides read TGTGCCAGCAGCCCGGGGGGTGTCGATGAGCAGTTCTTC. It specifies CASSPGGVDEQFF.

The chain has TRBV6-4 and TRBJ1-1; no definite D call. The CDR3 is 13 amino acids. Germline V gene lookup returns CDR1 MRHNA and CDR2 SNTAGT. Deletions cut 4 bases from V and 4 bases from J, with 10 bases between. CDR3 in DNA: TGTGCCAGCAGTGCTCTGGAGTCCACTGAAGCTTTCTTT. Translating it yields CASSALESTEAFF.

The chain couples TRBV19 to TRBJ2-6, with a weak D call TRBD1 (5 bases). This CDR3 region has 19 residues. CDR1 is LNHDA, CDR2 SQIVND, per germline (reference sequence). V was trimmed by 2 bases and J by 4 bases, leaving 21 bases between them. This chain's CDR3 is CASSILGVVATEGANVLTF. In DNA, the CDR3 is TGTGCCAGTAGTATATTAGGGGTAGTAGCCACGGAAGGGGCCAACGTCCTGACTTTC.

The table lists this clone with a few counts. DNA of the CDR3: TGTGCCAGCCTTGACAGCTCCGAGACCCAGTACTTC. Encoded protein: CASLDSSETQYF. The J gene is TRBJ2-5, the V gene TRBV6-5; possible D gene TRBD1, 5 bases. The germline CDR1 and CDR2 sequences are MNHEY and SVGAGI. The CDR3 is made up of 12 amino acids. Between the trimmed V and J ends, which lost 8 bases and 5 bases, there was a span of 12 bases.

This sequence joins TRBV7-6 and TRBJ2-7, with TRBD2 identical over 9 bases. Germline CDR1 is SGHVS and CDR2 is FNYEAQ. The CDR3 totals 14 residues. The J segment lost 3 bases and the V segment lost 1 base, leaving 1 base of the junction unmatched. The CDR3: CASSLETSGYEQYF. DNA of the CDR3: TGTGCCAGCAGCTTAGAGACTAGCGGCTACGAGCAGTACTTC.

This chain uses TRBV11-2 with TRBJ2-3; D not resolved. The CDR3 runs 16 residues. Trimming took off 2 bases at V and 0 bases at J, with 12 bases between the two ends. Germline CDR1 is SGHAT and CDR2 is FQNNGV. The CDR3, as DNA: TGTGCCAGCAGCTTACGACTGGTTTTAAGCACAGATACGCAGTATTTT. Translating gives CASSLRLVLSTDTQYF.

At least ten counts were recorded for this clone. The gene calls are TRBV6-5 and TRBJ1-2; 11 nucleotides agree with TRBD1. This CDR3 is 14 amino acids long. The V gene's germline CDR1 is MNHEY and CDR2 SVGAGI. Losses at the gene ends were 6 bases for V and 4 bases for J; bases not matched to a gene: 4. CDR3: CASRRDRGGYGYTF. CDR3 DNA sequence: TGTGCCAGCAGACGGGACAGGGGGGGCTATGGCTACACCTTC.

The chain has TRBV18 and TRBJ2-7; tentative D call: TRBD2 (5 bases). CDR1 and CDR2 from the germline V gene are KGHSH and LQKENI. The CDR3 loop spans 15 amino acids. Trimming removed 4 bases from V and 2 bases from J, with 15 bases in between. Here the CDR3 reads CASSHTDWLTYEQYF. DNA of the CDR3: TGTGCCAGCTCACATACGGACTGGCTTACCTACGAGCAGTACTTC.